The rows below give T cell receptor beta chains drawn from one sample of a study of T-cell memory formation after mild COVID-19. Via MiXCR, TCRdb re-called the 5' RACE reads, giving one row per CDR3 protein. The sample lists about 350,000 distinct CDR3 sequences, roughly an eighth seen once, with 22% in the top ten. Specimen: PBMCs or a T cell subset sorted from them (not recorded which). The receptors originated from a man aged 18-30 years who had mild COVID-19 (a few samples of this study predate the infection). Cell type and time point are not known. The conserved cysteine and the conserved F or W are not part of the CDR3 here.

j_call	v_call	cdr3_aa
TRBJ1-1	TRBV6-6	ASQGVAEAF
TRBJ2-3	TRBV7-8	ASSAGLAGANFDTQY
TRBJ1-1	TRBV6-5	ASSYGDGGNTEAF
TRBJ2-5	TRBV6-5	ASWGLQETQY
TRBJ1-2	TRBV19	ASSDRVALVGYT
TRBJ1-1	TRBV7-9	ASSSPPTGLRDTEAF
TRBJ1-5	TRBV4-1	ASSADRGGQPQH
TRBJ2-3	TRBV24-1	ATSDTPGGDTQY
TRBJ1-5	TRBV28	ASKKDYIDQPQH
TRBJ2-3	TRBV11-2	ASSFRYQAAGEDTQY
TRBJ1-1	TRBV27	ASRGYTEAF
TRBJ2-1	TRBV27	ASSFFRDPQSNEQF
TRBJ1-1	TRBV25-1	ASSAIQGPNTEAF
TRBJ1-2	TRBV4-3	ASSPNGGLAYGYT
TRBJ1-5	TRBV7-9	ASSSVPRGQRSNQPQH
TRBJ2-3	TRBV19	ASSHSRDRGPDTQY
TRBJ2-5	TRBV5-5	ASSLPETQY
TRBJ1-3	TRBV29-1	SVEESGSGNTIY
TRBJ1-1	TRBV7-9	ASSLGGRGSTEAF
TRBJ2-1	TRBV29-1	SVEDSWDNEQF
TRBJ2-1	TRBV6-5	ASSPLSGYNNEQF
TRBJ2-1	TRBV10-3	ATDLGTSGGNEQF
TRBJ2-5	TRBV7-2	ASSFHREETQY
TRBJ2-4	TRBV20-1	SPRTGRVRY
TRBJ2-3	TRBV10-3	AIRDRGSDTQY
TRBJ2-1	TRBV5-1	ASSLAGGLAEQF
TRBJ2-5	TRBV7-9	ASSLATGAETQY
TRBJ2-1	TRBV5-1	ASSAASGTYNEQF
TRBJ1-1	TRBV4-3	ASSQGGVGKAF
TRBJ1-2	TRBV27	ASRRDRGYNYGYT
TRBJ1-6	TRBV12-3/TRBV12-4	ASGVSWDLLNSPLH
TRBJ1-2	TRBV12-3/TRBV12-4	ASSIHGGTYGYT
TRBJ2-2	TRBV7-2	ASSIRDTGELF
TRBJ2-1	TRBV2	ASSRALGGEVGNEQF
TRBJ1-1	TRBV6-5	ASSYSPQGAWGNTEAF
TRBJ2-6	TRBV29-1	SVERAGANVLT
TRBJ2-7	TRBV20-1	SASARAYEQY
TRBJ2-5	TRBV25-1	ASSEYPTGLAGETQY
TRBJ2-7	TRBV18	ASSPPTGIDLEQY
TRBJ2-7	TRBV30	AWGEQASSYEQY
TRBJ1-1	TRBV4-1	ASRQGDGRVKGHTEAF
TRBJ2-2	TRBV3-1	ASSQAGENTGELF
TRBJ1-1	TRBV4-2	ASVGQANTEAF
TRBJ2-3	TRBV7-2	ASSFRYGGSDTQY
TRBJ2-1	TRBV12-3/TRBV12-4	ASSFGLAHNEQF